These T cell receptor beta chains were read from a single sample in a study of OX40 agonist ivuxolimab in advanced cancers. TCRdb keeps only in-frame clones here, not all; method: immunoSEQ multiplex PCR. Among roughly 72,000 clones listed, 81% were seen once. The specimen comprised CD4+ or CD8+ T cells sorted from blood, sampled in a trial of the OX40 agonist ivuxolimab. The receptors here all came from an adult with an advanced solid tumor such as melanoma, head and neck, liver or kidney cancer. Each CDR3 is given with its conserved first and last residue.

CDR3 protein,V gene,J gene
CASSLALASKGEQYF,TRBV7-9,TRBJ2-7
CASSPQQETQYF,TRBV18,TRBJ2-5
CATNRGSDEQYF,TRBV2,TRBJ2-7
CASSSLQRQGAGGYTF,TRBV19,TRBJ1-2
CASSSGLAGVYEQFF,TRBV6-5,TRBJ2-1
CASNDRAAYEQYF,TRBV7-9,TRBJ2-7
CASSRPSGKYEQYF,TRBV18,TRBJ2-7
CASRELNIQYF,TRBV6-1,TRBJ2-4
CASRKSGSSYNEQFF,TRBV2,TRBJ2-1
CAIRKDRGYQDEQYF,TRBV21-1,TRBJ2-7
CASSLSSGSSYEQYF,TRBV27,TRBJ2-7
CASSSPGPNEQFF,TRBV7-2,TRBJ2-1
CAWQTLQRGGETQYF,TRBV30,TRBJ2-5
CASSLRGRTYEQYF,TRBV27,TRBJ2-7
CASRRPDMVEAFF,TRBV27,TRBJ1-1
CASSYLQAANYGYTF,TRBV6-5,TRBJ1-2
CASSPRWENTEAFF,TRBV11-3,TRBJ1-1
CASSRVRNTEAFF,TRBV14,TRBJ1-1
CAISGAGALGYGYTF,TRBV10-3,TRBJ1-2
CASTGQAVEKLFF,TRBV19,TRBJ1-4
CASSPNLRDILHQETQYF,TRBV27,TRBJ2-5
CASSLQQGPNSPLHF,TRBV6-6,TRBJ1-6
CASSPPGTSKNEQFF,TRBV18,TRBJ2-1
CASSPGQGQYEQYF,TRBV18,TRBJ2-7
CASSVGGRTEAFF,TRBV9,TRBJ1-1
CSAGDYGYTF,TRBV20-1,TRBJ1-2
CASSSLGTISGYTF,TRBV27,TRBJ1-2
CASSLRGVNQPQHF,TRBV27,TRBJ1-5
CASSGTGSQETQYF,TRBV5-4,TRBJ2-5
CASTSMSSGNTIYF,TRBV19,TRBJ1-3
CASSADYTQYF,TRBV25-1,TRBJ2-3
CATSDDSNQPQHF,TRBV19,TRBJ1-5
CASSLIGGWGYTF,TRBV11-3,TRBJ1-2
CASSKGRARNQPQHF,TRBV21-1,TRBJ1-5
CASSPYSTGELFF,TRBV7-3,TRBJ2-2